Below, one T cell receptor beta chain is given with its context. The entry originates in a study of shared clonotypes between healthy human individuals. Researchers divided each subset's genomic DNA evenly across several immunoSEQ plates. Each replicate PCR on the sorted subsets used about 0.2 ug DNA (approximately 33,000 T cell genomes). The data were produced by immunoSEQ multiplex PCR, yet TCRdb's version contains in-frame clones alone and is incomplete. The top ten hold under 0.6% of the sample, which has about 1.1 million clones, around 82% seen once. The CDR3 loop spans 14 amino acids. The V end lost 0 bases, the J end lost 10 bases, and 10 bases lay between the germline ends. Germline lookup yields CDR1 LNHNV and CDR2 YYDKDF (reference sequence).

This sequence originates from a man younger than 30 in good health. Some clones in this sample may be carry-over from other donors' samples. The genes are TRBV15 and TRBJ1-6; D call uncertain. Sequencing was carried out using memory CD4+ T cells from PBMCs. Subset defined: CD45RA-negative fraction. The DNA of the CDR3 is TGTGCCACCAGCAGAGATACCCGTGGGTCACCCCTCCACTTT. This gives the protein CATSRDTRGSPLHF.